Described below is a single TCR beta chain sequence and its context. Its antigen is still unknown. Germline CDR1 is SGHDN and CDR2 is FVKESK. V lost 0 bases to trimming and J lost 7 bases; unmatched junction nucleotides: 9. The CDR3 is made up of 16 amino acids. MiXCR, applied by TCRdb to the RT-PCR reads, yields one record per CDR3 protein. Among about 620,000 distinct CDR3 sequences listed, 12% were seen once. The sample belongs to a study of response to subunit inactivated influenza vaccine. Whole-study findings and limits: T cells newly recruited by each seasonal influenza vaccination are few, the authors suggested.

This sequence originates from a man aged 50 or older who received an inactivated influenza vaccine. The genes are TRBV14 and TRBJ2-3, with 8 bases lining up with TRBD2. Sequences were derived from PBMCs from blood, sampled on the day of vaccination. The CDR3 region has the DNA TGTGCCAGCAGCCAAGAGGCGGGAGGCCTTCCTTATACGCAGTATTTT. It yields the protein CASSQEAGGLPYTQYF.